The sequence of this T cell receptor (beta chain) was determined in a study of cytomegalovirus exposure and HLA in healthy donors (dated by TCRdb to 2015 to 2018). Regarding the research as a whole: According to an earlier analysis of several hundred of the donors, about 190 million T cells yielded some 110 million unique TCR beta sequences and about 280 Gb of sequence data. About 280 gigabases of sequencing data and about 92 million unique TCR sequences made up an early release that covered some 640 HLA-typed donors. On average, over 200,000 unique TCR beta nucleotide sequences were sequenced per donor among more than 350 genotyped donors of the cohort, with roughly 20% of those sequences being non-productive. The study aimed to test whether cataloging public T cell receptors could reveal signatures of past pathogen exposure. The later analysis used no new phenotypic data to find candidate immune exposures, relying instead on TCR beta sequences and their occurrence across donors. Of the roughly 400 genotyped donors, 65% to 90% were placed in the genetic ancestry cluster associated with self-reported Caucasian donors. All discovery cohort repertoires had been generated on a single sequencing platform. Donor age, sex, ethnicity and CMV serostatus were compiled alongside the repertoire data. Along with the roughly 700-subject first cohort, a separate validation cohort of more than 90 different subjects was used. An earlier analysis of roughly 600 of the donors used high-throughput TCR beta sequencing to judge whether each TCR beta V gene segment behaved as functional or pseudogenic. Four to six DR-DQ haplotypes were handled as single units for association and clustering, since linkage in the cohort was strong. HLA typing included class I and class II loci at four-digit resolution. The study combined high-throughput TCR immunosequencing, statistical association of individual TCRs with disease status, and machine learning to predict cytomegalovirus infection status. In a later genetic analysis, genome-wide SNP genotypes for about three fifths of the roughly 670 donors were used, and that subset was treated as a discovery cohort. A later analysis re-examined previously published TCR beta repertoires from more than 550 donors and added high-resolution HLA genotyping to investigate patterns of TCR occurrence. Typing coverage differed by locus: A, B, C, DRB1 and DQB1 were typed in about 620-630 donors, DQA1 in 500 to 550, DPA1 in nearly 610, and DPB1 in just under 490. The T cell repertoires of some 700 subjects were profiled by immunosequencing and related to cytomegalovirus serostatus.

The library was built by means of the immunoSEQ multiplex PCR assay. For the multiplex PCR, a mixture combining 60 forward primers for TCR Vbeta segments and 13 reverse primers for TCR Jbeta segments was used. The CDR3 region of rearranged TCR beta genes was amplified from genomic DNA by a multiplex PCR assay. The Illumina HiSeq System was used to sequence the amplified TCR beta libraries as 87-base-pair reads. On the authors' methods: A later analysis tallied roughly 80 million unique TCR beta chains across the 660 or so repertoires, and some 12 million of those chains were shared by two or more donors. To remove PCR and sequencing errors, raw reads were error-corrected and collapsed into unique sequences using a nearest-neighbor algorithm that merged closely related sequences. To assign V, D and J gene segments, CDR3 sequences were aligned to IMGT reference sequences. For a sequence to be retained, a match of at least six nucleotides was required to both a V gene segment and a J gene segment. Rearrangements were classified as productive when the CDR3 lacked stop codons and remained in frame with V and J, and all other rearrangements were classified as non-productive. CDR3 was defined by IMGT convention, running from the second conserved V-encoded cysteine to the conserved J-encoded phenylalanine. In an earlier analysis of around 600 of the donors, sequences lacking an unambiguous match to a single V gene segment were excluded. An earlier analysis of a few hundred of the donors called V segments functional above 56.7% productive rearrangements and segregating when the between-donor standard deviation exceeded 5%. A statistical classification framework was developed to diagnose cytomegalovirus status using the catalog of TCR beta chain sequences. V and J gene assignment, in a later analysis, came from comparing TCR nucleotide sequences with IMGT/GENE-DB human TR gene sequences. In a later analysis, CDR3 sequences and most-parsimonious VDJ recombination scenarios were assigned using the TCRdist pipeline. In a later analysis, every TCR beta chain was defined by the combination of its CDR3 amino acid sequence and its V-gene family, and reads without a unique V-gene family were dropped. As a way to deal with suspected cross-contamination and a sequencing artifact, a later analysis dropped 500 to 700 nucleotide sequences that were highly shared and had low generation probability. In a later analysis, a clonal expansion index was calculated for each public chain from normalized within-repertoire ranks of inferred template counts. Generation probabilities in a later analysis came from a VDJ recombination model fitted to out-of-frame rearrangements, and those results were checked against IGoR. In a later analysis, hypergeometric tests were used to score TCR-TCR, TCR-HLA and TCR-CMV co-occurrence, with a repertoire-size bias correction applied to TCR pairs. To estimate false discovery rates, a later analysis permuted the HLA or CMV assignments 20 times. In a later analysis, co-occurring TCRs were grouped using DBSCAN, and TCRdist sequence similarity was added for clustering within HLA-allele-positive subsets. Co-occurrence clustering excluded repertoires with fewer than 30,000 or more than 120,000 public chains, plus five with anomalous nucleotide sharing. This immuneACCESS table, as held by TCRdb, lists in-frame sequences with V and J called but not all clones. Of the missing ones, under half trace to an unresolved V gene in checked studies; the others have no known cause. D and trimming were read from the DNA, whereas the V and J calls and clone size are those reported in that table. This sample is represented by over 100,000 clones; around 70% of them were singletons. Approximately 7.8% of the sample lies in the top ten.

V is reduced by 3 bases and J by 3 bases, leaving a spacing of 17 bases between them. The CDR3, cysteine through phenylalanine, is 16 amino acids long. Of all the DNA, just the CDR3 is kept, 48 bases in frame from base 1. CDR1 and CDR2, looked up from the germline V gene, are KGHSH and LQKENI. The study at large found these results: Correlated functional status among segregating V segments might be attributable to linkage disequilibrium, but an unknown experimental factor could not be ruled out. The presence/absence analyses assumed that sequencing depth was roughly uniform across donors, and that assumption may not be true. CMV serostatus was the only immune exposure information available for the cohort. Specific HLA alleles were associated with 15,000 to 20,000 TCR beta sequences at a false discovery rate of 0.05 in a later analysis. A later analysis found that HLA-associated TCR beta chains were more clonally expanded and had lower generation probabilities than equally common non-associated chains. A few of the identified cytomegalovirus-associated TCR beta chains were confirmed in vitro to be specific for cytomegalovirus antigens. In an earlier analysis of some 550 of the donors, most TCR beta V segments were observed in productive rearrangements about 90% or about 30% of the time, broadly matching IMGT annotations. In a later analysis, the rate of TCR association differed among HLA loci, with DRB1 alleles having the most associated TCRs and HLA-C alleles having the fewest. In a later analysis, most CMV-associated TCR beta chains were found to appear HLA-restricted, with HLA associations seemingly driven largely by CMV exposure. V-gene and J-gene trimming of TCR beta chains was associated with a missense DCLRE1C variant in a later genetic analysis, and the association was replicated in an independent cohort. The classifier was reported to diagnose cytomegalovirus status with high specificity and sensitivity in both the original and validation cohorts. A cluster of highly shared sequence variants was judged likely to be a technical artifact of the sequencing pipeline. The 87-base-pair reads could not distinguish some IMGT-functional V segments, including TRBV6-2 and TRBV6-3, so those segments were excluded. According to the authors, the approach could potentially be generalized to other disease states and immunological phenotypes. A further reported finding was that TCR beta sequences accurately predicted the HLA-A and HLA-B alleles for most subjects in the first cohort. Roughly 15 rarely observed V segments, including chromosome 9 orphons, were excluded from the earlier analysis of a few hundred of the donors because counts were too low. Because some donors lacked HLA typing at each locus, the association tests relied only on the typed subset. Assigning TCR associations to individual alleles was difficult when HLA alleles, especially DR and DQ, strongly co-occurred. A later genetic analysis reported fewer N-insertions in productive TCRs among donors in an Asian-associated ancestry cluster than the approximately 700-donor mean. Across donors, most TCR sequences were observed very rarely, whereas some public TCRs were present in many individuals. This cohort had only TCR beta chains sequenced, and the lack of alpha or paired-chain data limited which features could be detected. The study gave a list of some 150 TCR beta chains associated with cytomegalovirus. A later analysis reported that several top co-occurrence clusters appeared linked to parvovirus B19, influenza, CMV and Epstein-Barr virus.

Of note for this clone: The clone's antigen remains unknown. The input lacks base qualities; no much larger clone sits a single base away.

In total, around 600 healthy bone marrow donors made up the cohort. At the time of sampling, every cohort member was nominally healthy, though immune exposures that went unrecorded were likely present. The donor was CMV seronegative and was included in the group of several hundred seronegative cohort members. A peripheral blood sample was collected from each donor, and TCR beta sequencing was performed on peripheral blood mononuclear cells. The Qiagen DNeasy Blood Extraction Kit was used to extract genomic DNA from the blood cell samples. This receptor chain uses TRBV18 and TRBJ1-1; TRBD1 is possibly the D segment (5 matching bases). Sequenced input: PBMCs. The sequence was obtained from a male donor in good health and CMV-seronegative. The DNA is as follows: TGTGCCAGCTCACCTCCAGGGAGGAGTCGGCACACTGAAGCTTTCTTT. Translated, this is CASSPPGRSRHTEAFF.